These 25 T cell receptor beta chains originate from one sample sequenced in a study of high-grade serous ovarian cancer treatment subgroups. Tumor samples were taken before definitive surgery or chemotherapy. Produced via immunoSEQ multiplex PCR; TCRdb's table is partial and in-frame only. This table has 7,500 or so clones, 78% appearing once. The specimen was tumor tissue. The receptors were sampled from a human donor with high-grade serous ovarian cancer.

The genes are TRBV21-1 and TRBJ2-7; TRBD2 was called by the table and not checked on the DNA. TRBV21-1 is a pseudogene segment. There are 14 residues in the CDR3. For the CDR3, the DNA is TGTGCCAGCAGCATCTGGGGGGAAAACTACGAGCAGTACTTC. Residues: CASSIWGENYEQYF.

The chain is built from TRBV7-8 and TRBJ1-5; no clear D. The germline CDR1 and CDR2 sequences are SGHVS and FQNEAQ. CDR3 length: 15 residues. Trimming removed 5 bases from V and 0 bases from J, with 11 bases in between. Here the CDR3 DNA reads TGTGCCAGCAGCCCCAGCGGTAATAGCAATCAGCCCCAGCATTTT. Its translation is CASSPSGNSNQPQHF.

This chain's CDR3 is CASSPQLTGEQYF. The CDR3 DNA follows: TGTGCCAGCAGCCCACAACTAACTGGGGAGCAGTACTTC. The V gene is TRBV7-7, the J gene TRBJ2-7, with unresolved D. V gave up 5 bases and J gave up 7 bases, with 15 bases separating them. Germline values: CDR1 SSHAT, CDR2 FNYEAQ (reference sequence). The CDR3 consists of 13 residues.

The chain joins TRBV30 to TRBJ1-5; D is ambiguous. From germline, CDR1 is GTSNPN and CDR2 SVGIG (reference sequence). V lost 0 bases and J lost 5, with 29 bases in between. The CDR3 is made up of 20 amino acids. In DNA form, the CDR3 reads TGTGCCTGGAGTGTACCGTCCTCTCCTCGCAACGGCGAGGGTTATCAGCCCCAGCATTTT. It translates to CAWSVPSSPRNGEGYQPQHF.

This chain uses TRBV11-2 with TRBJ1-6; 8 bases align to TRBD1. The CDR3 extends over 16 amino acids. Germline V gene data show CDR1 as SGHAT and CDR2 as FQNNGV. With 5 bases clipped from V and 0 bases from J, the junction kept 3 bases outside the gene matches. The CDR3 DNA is TGTGCCAGCAGCGACCAGGGGGCCTCCTATAATTCACCCCTCCACTTT. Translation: CASSDQGASYNSPLHF.

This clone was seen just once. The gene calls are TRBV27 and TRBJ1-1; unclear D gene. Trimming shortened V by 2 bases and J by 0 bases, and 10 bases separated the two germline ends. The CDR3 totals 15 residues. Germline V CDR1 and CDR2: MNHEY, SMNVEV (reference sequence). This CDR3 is CASSLGVGMNTEAFF. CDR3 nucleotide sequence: TGTGCCAGCAGTTTAGGTGTCGGCATGAACACTGAAGCTTTCTTT.

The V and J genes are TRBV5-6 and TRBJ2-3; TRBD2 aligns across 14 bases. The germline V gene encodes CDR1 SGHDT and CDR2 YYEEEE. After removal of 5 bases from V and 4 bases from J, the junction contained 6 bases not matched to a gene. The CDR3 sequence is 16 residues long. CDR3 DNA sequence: TGTGCCAGCAGACCGCCGGGACTAGCGGGGGCAGATACGCAGTATTTT. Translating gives CASRPPGLAGADTQYF.

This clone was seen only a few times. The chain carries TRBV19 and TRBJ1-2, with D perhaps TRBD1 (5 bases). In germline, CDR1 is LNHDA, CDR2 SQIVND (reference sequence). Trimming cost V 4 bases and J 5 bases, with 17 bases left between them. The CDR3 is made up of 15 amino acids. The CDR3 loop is CASSTPQTDFYGYTF. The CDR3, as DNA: TGTGCCAGTAGTACGCCTCAGACAGATTTTTATGGCTACACCTTC.

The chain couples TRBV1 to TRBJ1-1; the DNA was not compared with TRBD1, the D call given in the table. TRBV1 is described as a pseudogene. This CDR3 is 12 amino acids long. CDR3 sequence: CASSQTGTEAFF. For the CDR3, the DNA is TGCGCCAGCAGCCAAACCGGGACAGAAGCTTTCTTT.

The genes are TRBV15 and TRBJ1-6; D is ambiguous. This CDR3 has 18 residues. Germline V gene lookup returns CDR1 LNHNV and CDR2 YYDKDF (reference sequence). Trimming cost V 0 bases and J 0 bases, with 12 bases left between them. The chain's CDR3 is CATSRDPFGSSYNSPLHF. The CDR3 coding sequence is TGTGCCACCAGCAGAGATCCGTTCGGAAGCTCCTATAATTCACCCCTCCACTTT.

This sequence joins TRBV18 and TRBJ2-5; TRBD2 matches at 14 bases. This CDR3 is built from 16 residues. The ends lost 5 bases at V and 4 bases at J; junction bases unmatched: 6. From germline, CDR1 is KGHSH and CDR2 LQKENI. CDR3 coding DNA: TGTGCCAGCTCATCAGGACTAGCGGGAGGAGGAGAGACCCAGTACTTC. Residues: CASSSGLAGGGETQYF. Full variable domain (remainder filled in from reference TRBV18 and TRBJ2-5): NAGVMQNPRHLVRRRGQEARLRCSPMKGHSHVYWYRQLPEEGLKFMVYLQKENIIDESGMPKERFSAEFPKEGPSILRIQQVVRGDSAAYFCASSSGLAGGGETQYFGPGTRLLVL.

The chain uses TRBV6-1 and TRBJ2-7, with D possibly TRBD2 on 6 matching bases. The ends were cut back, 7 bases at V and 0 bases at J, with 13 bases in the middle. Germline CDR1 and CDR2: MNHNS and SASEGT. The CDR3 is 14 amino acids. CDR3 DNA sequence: TGTGCCAGCATTGGGGCGGGACCCTCCTACGAGCAGTACTTC. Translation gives CASIGAGPSYEQYF.

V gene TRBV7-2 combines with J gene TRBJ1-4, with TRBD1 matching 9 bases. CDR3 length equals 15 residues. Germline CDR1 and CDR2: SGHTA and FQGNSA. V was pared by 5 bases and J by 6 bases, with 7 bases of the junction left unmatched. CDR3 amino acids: CASSPLGQGDEKLFF. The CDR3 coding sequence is TGTGCCAGCAGCCCTCTGGGACAGGGCGATGAAAAACTGTTTTTT.

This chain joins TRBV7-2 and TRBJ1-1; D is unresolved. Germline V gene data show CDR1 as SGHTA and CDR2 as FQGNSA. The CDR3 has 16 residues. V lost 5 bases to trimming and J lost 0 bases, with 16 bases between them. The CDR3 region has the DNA TGTGCCAGCAGCGTACGCCGGGCGGGTTTGAACACTGAAGCTTTCTTT. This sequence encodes CASSVRRAGLNTEAFF.

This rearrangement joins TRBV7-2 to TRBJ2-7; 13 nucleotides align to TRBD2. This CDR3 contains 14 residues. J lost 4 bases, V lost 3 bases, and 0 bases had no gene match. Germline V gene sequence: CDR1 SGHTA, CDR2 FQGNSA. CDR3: CASSLTSGRYEQYF. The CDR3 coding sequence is TGTGCCAGCAGCTTGACTAGCGGGAGGTACGAGCAGTACTTC.

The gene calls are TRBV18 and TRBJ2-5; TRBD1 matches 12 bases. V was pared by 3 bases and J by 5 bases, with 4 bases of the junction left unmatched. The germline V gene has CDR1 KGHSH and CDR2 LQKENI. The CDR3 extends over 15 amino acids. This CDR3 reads CASSPGQGAGETQYF. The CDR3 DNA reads TGTGCCAGCTCACCGGGACAGGGGGCTGGTGAGACCCAGTACTTC.

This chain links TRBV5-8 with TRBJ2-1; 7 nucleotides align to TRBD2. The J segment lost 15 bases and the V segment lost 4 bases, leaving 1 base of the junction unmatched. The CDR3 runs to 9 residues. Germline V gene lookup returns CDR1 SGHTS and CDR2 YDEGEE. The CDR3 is CASSREGFF. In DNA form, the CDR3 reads TGTGCCAGCAGCAGGGAGGGGTTCTTC.

This chain's CDR3 is CAWSMGTYGYTF. The CDR3 DNA is TGTGCCTGGAGTATGGGGACCTATGGCTACACCTTC. The V call is TRBV30, the J call TRBJ1-2, with D perhaps matching TRBD1 (5 bases). Germline loops: CDR1 GTSNPN, CDR2 SVGIG (reference sequence). CDR3 length: 12 residues. V was pared by 2 bases and J by 4 bases, with 8 bases between.

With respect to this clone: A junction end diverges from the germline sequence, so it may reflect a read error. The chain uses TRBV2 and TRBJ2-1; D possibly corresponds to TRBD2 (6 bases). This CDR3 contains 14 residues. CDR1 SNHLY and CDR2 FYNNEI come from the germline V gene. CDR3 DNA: TGTGCCAGCAGGGAAGCGGGTGTTCTCAATGAGCAGTTCTTC. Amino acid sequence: CASREAGVLNEQFF.

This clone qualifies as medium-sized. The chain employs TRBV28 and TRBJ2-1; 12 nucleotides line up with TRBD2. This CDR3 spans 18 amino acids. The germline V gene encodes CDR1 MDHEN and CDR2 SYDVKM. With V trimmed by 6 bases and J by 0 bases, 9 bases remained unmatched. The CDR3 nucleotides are TGTGCCAGCAGACCCGGGACTAGCGGGCCAAGCTCCTACAATGAGCAGTTCTTC. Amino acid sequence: CASRPGTSGPSSYNEQFF.

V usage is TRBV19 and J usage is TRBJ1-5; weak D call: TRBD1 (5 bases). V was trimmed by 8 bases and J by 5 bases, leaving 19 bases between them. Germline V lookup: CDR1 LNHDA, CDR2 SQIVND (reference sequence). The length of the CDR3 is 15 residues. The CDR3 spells CASLIGAGGHQPQHF. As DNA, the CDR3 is TGTGCCAGTCTCATCGGGGCTGGTGGGCATCAGCCCCAGCATTTT.

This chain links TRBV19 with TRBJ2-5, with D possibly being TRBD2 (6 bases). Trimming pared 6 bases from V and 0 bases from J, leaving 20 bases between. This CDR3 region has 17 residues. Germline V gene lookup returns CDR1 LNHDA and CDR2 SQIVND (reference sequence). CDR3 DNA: TGTGCCAGTAGCCGACCCGGTGCATTAGCGGACCAAGAGACCCAGTACTTC. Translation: CASSRPGALADQETQYF.

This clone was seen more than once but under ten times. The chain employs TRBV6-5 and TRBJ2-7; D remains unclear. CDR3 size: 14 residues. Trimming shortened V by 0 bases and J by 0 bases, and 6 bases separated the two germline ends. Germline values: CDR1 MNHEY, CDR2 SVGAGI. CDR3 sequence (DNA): TGTGCCAGCAGTTACTCAGGGAACTCCTACGAGCAGTACTTC. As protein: CASSYSGNSYEQYF.

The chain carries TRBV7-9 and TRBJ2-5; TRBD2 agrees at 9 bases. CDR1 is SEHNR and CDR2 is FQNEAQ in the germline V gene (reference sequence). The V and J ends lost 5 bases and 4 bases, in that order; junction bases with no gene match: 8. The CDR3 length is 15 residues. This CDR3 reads CASSPVAGVSETQYF. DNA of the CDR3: TGTGCCAGCAGCCCTGTAGCGGGGGTCTCAGAGACCCAGTACTTC.

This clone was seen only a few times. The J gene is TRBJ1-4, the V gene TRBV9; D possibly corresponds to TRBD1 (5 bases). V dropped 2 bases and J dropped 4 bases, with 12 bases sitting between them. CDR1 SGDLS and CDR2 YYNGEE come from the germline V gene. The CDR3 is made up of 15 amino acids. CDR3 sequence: CASSVDSLSNEKLFF. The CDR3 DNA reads TGTGCCAGCAGCGTCGACAGCTTAAGTAATGAAAAACTGTTTTTT. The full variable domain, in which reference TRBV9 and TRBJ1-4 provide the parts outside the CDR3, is DSGVTQTPKHLITATGQRVTLRCSPRSGDLSVYWYQQSLDQGLQFLIQYYNGEERAKGNILERFSAQQFPDLHSELNLSSLELGDSALYFCASSVDSLSNEKLFFGSGTQLSVL.